The clone carrying this TCR beta chain was seen a handful of times. The data were taken from a study of T cells in Graves' hyperthyroidism and ophthalmopathy. The CDR3 spans 17 residues. Trimming left V 0 bases short and J 5 bases short, with 20 bases between. Germline V lookup: CDR1 MGHRA, CDR2 YSYEKL. Template material for amplifying TCR beta CDR3 regions consisted of RNA transcripts. When the TCR CDR3 underwent first-round RT-PCR, the HTBI primer set was used. Using its own MiXCR run on the multiplex PCR reads, TCRdb lists one record per CDR3 protein. The sample has 500,000 or so distinct CDR3 sequences, about 15% seen once. A NOSPECS grade of at least 4, a Clinical Activity Score of at least 3 and duration under 3 months were recorded in ophthalmopathy patients. For the diagnoses, clinical symptoms, serum thyroxine and TRAb, thyroid ultrasound and orbital computed tomography were used.

Sample: blood. The origin of this receptor is a woman aged 30 to 39 with Graves' ophthalmopathy. The chain recombines TRBV4-1 with TRBJ2-7, with TRBD1 as a possible D gene (5 bases). The CDR3 protein is CASSQDNLGDHADEQYF. DNA of the CDR3: TGCGCCAGCAGCCAAGATAATTTAGGGGATCATGCCGACGAGCAGTACTTC.